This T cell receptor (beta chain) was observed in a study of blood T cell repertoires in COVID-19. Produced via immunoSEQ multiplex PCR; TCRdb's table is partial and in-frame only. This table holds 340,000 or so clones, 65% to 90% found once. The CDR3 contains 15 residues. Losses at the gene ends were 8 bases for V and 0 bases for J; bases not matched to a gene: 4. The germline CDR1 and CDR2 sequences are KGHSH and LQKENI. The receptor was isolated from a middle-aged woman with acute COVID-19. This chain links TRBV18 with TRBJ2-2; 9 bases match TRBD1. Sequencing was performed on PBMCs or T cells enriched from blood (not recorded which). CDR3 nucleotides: TGTGCCAGCCAAGGGACAGGGACGAACACCGGGGAGCTGTTTTTT. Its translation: CASQGTGTNTGELFF.